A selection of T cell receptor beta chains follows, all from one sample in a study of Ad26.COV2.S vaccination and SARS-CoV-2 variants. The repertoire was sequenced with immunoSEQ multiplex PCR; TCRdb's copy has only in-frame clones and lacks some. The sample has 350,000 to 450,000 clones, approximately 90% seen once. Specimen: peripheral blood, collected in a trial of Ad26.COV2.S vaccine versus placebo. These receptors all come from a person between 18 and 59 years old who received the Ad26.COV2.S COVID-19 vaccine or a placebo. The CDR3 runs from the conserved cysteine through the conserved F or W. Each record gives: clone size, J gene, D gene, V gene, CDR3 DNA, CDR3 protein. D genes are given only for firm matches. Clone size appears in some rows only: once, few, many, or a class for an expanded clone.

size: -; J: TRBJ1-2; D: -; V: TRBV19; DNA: TGTGCCAGTAGAGTTCCATTCAATAGGCGGTATGGCTACACCTTC; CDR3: CASRVPFNRRYGYTF
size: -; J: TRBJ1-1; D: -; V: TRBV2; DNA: TGTGCCAGCAGTCCCCGAGAGGGATACACTGAAGCTTTCTTT; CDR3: CASSPREGYTEAFF
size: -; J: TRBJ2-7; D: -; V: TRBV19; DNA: TGTGCCAGTAGTAGCCATGGGGTCTACGAGCAGTACTTC; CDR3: CASSSHGVYEQYF
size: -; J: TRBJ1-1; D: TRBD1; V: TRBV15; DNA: TGTGCCACCAGCAACAGGGGATCCACTGAAGCTTTCTTT; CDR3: CATSNRGSTEAFF
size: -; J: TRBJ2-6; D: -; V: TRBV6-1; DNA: TGTGCCAGCAGTGACCTCAGCTCTGGGGCCAACGTCCTGACTTTC; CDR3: CASSDLSSGANVLTF
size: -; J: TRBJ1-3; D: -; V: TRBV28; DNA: TGTGCCAGCAGTTTTGGCCGACACCTCTCTGGAAACACCATATATTTT; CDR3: CASSFGRHLSGNTIYF
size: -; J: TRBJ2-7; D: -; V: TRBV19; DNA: TGTGCCAGTAGTATATTAGGGACATCAGGATACGAGCAGTACTTC; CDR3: CASSILGTSGYEQYF
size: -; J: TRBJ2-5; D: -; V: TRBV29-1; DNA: TGCAGCGTTTTTGGGGAATTAACCCAAGAGACCCAGTACTTC; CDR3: CSVFGELTQETQYF
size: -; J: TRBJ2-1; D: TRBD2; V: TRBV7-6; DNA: TGTGCCAGCAGCTTAATAGAACGGGGGGACTCCTACAATGAGCAGTTCTTC; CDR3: CASSLIERGDSYNEQFF
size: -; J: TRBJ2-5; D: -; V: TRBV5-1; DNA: TGCGCCAGCAGCTTGGGACAGAAAGAGACCCAGTACTTC; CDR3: CASSLGQKETQYF
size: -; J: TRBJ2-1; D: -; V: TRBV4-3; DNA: TGCGCCAGCAGCCAAGAAGGGGGGGATGAGCAGTTCTTC; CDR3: CASSQEGGDEQFF
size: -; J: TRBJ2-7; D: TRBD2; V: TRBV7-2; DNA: TGTGCCAGCAGCCACCTTTCTAGCGGGGACCTCTACGAGCAGTACTTC; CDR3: CASSHLSSGDLYEQYF
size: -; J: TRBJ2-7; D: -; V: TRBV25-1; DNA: TGTGCCAGCAGTGAAACCGGGCCGGGGATCGTGGACGAGCAGTACTTC; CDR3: CASSETGPGIVDEQYF
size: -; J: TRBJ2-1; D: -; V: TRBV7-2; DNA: TGTGCCAGCATCCCGGGCCCTGAACTTTTAGACGAGCAGTTCTTC; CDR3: CASIPGPELLDEQFF
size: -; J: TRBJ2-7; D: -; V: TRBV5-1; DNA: TGCGCCAGCAGCTCAGGGCCCGACATTTACGAGCAGTACTTC; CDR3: CASSSGPDIYEQYF
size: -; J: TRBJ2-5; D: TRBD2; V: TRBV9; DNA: TGTGCCAGCAGCGCCGGACTAGTTGGGACCCAGTACTTC; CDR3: CASSAGLVGTQYF
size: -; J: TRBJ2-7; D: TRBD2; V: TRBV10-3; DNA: TGTGCCATCAGTGATCTAGCGGGGGGCTCCTACGAGCAGTACTTC; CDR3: CAISDLAGGSYEQYF
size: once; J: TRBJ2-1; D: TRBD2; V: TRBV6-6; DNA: TGTGCCAGCAGTCCGGAGCGGGGGAGAACGACCTACAATGAGCAGTTCTTC; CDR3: CASSPERGRTTYNEQFF
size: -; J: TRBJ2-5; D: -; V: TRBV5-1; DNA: TGCGCCAGCAGCTTGTCCCAACAGGGGAGGCAAGAGACCCAGTACTTC; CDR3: CASSLSQQGRQETQYF
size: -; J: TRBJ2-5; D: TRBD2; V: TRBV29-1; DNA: TGCAGCGTCACTAAAAGCGGGGTCTTACAAGAGACCCAGTACTTC; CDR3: CSVTKSGVLQETQYF
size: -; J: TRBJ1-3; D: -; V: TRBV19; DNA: TGTGCCAGTAGTATAAGAGAGGGCGGCGGAAACACCATATATTTT; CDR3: CASSIREGGGNTIYF
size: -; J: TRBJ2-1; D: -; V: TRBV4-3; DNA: TGCGCCAGCAGCCAACGGGGACTTGACTACAATGAGCAGTTCTTC; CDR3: CASSQRGLDYNEQFF
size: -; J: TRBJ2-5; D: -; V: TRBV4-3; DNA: TGCGCCAGCAGCCATGGAAGACAGGCCCAAGAGACCCAGTACTTC; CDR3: CASSHGRQAQETQYF
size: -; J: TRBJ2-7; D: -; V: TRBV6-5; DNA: TGTGCCGGTAACCGGGACACCCTCTCCTACGAGCAGTACTTC; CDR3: CAGNRDTLSYEQYF